The subject of this entry is one TCR beta chain. Its matching antigen is unknown. Patients were excluded for autoimmune disease history or systemic immunosuppression. Patients had blood sampled at baseline and again on cycle 4 day 1 and cycle 7 day 1. With 3 bases removed from V and 3 bases from J, the gap between germline ends came to 9 bases. The CDR3 is made up of 13 amino acids. The germline gives CDR1 SGHDN, CDR2 FVKESK. Generated by immunoSEQ multiplex PCR, the TCRdb table keeps only in-frame clones and is missing some. The data show around 80,000 clones, with 91% seen just once and about 2.5% held by the top ten. The sample originates from a study of OX40 agonist ivuxolimab in advanced cancers. Study results and limitations: Still undetermined is the antigen specificity of the expanded peripheral T cells.

The V call is TRBV14, the J call TRBJ2-7, with TRBD1 as a possible D gene (6 bases). This receptor was obtained from an adult with an advanced solid tumor such as melanoma, head and neck, liver or kidney cancer. This specimen consisted of CD4+ or CD8+ T cells sorted from blood, obtained in a trial of the OX40 agonist ivuxolimab. The CDR3 DNA follows: TGTGCCAGCAGCCAGGGGGACAACTACGAGCAGTACTTC. Translated, it gives CASSQGDNYEQYF.